This T cell receptor beta chain was identified during a study of shared clonotypes between healthy human individuals. Study findings and constraints: Sharing across four donors was highest in naive CD4 (roughly 5%) and lowest in memory CD8 (roughly 0.4%).

To note about this clone: The antigen remains undetermined.

Assay used: immunoSEQ multiplex PCR; TCRdb lists only in-frame clones, some missing. The table lists about 2.1 million clones, around 93% of them singletons. V lost 6 bases, J lost 6 bases, and 9 bases stayed unmatched. The CDR3 has 15 amino acids. Germline assignment: CDR1 MDHEN and CDR2 SYDVKM. Naive CD8 isolation took CD45RO-negative cells positively selected for CCR7 and excluded terminally differentiated effector memory CD45RA+ cells. The chain joins TRBV28 to TRBJ2-1; TRBD1 matches 9 bases. The specimen was naive CD8+ T cells from PBMCs. The receptor's source is a man aged 18-30 years in good health. Some clones in this sample may be carry-over from other donors' samples. CDR3 residues: CASSLGQGRGNEQFF. In nucleotides, the CDR3 is TGTGCCAGCAGCCTGGGACAGGGTAGGGGCAATGAGCAGTTCTTC.